This T cell receptor (beta chain) derives from a study of vaccination and CD4 T cells after COVID-19. Study in general: With a range of 35 to 161, the median interval from diagnosis to drawing post-COVID samples was 90 to 120 days.

This CDR3 contains 14 residues. Germline V lookup: CDR1 SEHNR, CDR2 FQNEAQ (reference sequence). V lost 2 bases, J lost 7 bases, and 6 bases stayed unmatched. One entry per CDR3 protein results from TCRdb running MiXCR on the PCR reads. The sample carries around 20,000 distinct CDR3 sequences, 60% to 75% recorded once. Study-wide results and caveats: The median proportion of reactive clones detected only post-vaccination in convalescent patients was approximately 90%. Spike mono-reactivity marked 304 of 307 vaccine-specific clones in convalescent patients.

There are a few counts of this clonotype. The antigen is undetermined. This material consisted of CD4+ T cells from blood, taken after SARS-CoV-2 vaccination. The chain joins TRBV7-9 to TRBJ1-1; 8 nucleotides line up with TRBD1. The TCR was taken from a human donor who had recovered from COVID-19. CDR3 loop: CASSLQGAMGEAFF. In DNA, the CDR3 is TGTGCCAGCAGCTTACAGGGGGCAATGGGTGAAGCTTTCTTT.